There are a few counts of the clone carrying this T cell receptor (beta chain). Antigen: not known. The sample belongs to a study of cytomegalovirus exposure and HLA in healthy donors. Study-wide context: Prior work identified around 120 million unique TCR beta sequences in some 180 million T cells.

This CDR3 contains 13 residues. Germline V gene data show CDR1 as WNHNN and CDR2 as SYGVQD (reference sequence). The ends were cut back, 0 bases at V and 5 bases at J, with 7 bases in the middle. Amplification used 60 Vbeta primers and 13 Jbeta primers. Sequencing used immunoSEQ multiplex PCR; TCRdb keeps in-frame clones, though not all of them. The sample has roughly 100,000 clones; roughly 15% are singletons. Study conclusions and caveats: The classifier was said to identify cytomegalovirus status with high specificity and sensitivity.

The chain links TRBV10-1 to TRBJ2-5; D is unresolved. The TCR comes from a female donor in good health and CMV-seronegative. The source material was PBMCs. CDR3 in amino acids: CASSESARETQYF. CDR3 nucleotides: TGCGCCAGCAGTGAGTCGGCGCGGGAGACCCAGTACTTC.